A selection of T cell receptor beta chains follows, all from one sample in a study of blood T cell repertoires in COVID-19. Sequencing used immunoSEQ multiplex PCR; TCRdb keeps in-frame clones, though not all of them. The sample consists of 25,000 to 30,000 clones, 65% to 70% of them appearing once. The sequenced sample consisted of peripheral blood. The receptors were sampled from a human donor in a cohort sampled during active COVID-19. Both conserved end residues are part of each CDR3. Fields, in order: J gene, clone size, D gene, V gene, CDR3 protein, CDR3 DNA. The D gene is left open where the match is weak. The listing skips clone size in some rows; elsewhere it reads once, few, many or a size class.

>TRBJ2-3|NA|NA|TRBV7-9
CASSPLGGGTDTQYF
TGTGCCAGCAGCCCCCTGGGTGGAGGAACAGATACGCAGTATTTT
>TRBJ1-6|NA|TRBD1|TRBV27
CASSPRDRISPLHF
TGTGCCAGCAGTCCCCGGGACAGAATTTCACCCCTCCACTTT
>TRBJ2-1|few|NA|TRBV6-6
CASSYSGHPTYNEQFF
TGTGCCAGCAGTTACTCTGGACACCCTACCTACAATGAGCAGTTCTTC
>TRBJ2-5|few|NA|TRBV19
CASSPGMGETQYF
TGTGCCAGTAGCCCAGGGATGGGAGAGACCCAGTACTTC
>TRBJ2-1|NA|TRBD2|TRBV4-1
CASSLGLAAINEQFF
TGCGCCAGCAGCCTCGGACTAGCGGCAATCAATGAGCAGTTCTTC
>TRBJ1-5|NA|NA|TRBV4-1
CASSQDGGMGNQPQHF
TGCGCCAGCAGCCAAGATGGGGGGATGGGGAATCAGCCCCAGCATTTT
>TRBJ2-7|NA|NA|TRBV28
CASSLSGSSYEQYF
TGTGCCAGCAGTCTAAGCGGTAGCTCCTACGAGCAGTACTTC
>TRBJ1-1|few|TRBD1|TRBV10-2
CASREDRGYLNTEAFF
TGCGCCAGCAGAGAGGACAGGGGATATTTGAACACTGAAGCTTTCTTT
>TRBJ2-7|NA|TRBD1|TRBV5-1
CASSFPGQGSYEQYF
TGCGCCAGCAGCTTTCCGGGACAGGGATCCTACGAGCAGTACTTC
>TRBJ1-1|NA|NA|TRBV9
CASSVVGGNTEAFF
TGTGCCAGCAGCGTAGTTGGAGGGAACACTGAAGCTTTCTTT
>TRBJ2-1|NA|NA|TRBV5-6
CASSLGVGRRYNEQFF
TGTGCCAGCAGCTTGGGGGTCGGGAGAAGATACAATGAGCAGTTCTTC
>TRBJ1-1|NA|NA|TRBV29-1
CSVEEAGEGEAFF
TGCAGCGTTGAAGAGGCGGGGGAGGGTGAAGCTTTCTTT
>TRBJ2-7|NA|TRBD2|TRBV27
CASSLQIAGLIPYEQYF
TGTGCCAGCAGTCTCCAAATAGCGGGACTAATACCCTACGAGCAGTACTTC
>TRBJ2-7|NA|NA|TRBV5-6
CASSMLQGTYEQYF
TGTGCCAGCAGTATGTTACAGGGAACTTACGAGCAGTACTTC
>TRBJ2-2|NA|NA|TRBV7-3
CASSLWQGEDTGELFF
TGTGCCAGCAGCTTATGGCAGGGTGAGGACACCGGGGAGCTGTTTTTT
>TRBJ2-7|few|TRBD1|TRBV7-6
CASSWDRANEQYF
TGTGCCAGCAGCTGGGACAGGGCCAACGAGCAGTACTTC
>TRBJ2-7|NA|TRBD1|TRBV28
CASSRPGQGVGEQYF
TGTGCCAGCAGTAGACCGGGACAGGGGGTCGGTGAGCAGTACTTC
>TRBJ1-1|NA|NA|TRBV7-9
CASSLGGTPWAFF
TGTGCCAGCAGCTTAGGCGGCACCCCCTGGGCTTTCTTT
>TRBJ1-1|NA|NA|TRBV27
CASSFSPLTGKMNTEAFF
TGTGCCAGCAGTTTCTCTCCCCTCACAGGCAAGATGAACACTGAAGCTTTCTTT
>TRBJ1-5|NA|NA|TRBV6-5
CASNRGQINQPQHF
TGTGCCAGTAACCGAGGCCAGATCAATCAGCCCCAGCATTTT
>TRBJ1-1|few|NA|TRBV20-1
CSASMEDRWNTEAFF
TGCAGTGCTAGTATGGAAGACAGGTGGAATACTGAAGCTTTCTTT
>TRBJ2-3|NA|NA|TRBV7-9
CASSLGGGGITDTQYF
TGTGCCAGCAGCTTAGGGGGAGGAGGGATCACAGATACGCAGTATTTT
>TRBJ2-6|NA|NA|TRBV7-3
CASSSTGTLTSGANVLTF
TGTGCCAGCAGCTCCACAGGGACCCTGACTTCTGGGGCCAACGTCCTGACTTTC
>TRBJ1-1|once|TRBD1|TRBV9
CASSVTGVNTEAFF
TGTGCCAGCAGCGTAACAGGGGTGAACACTGAAGCTTTCTTT
>TRBJ1-6|few|NA|TRBV27
CASSWRRNSPLHF
TGTGCCAGCAGTTGGCGGAGAAATTCACCCCTCCACTTT
>TRBJ2-1|few|TRBD2|TRBV7-9
CASSLGLAGRFSNEQFF
TGTGCCAGCAGCCTTGGACTAGCGGGACGCTTTAGCAATGAGCAGTTCTTC
>TRBJ2-5|NA|TRBD2|TRBV6-2/TRBV6-3
CASSSGRHETQYF
TGTGCCAGCAGTAGCGGGAGACACGAGACCCAGTACTTC
>TRBJ2-2|NA|NA|TRBV6-5
CASSQGGPGELFF
TGTGCCAGCAGTCAGGGGGGCCCCGGGGAGCTGTTTTTT
>TRBJ2-7|NA|TRBD1|TRBV7-9
CASSLAQGAEQYF
TGTGCCAGCAGCTTAGCCCAGGGGGCCGAGCAGTACTTC
>TRBJ1-5|few|NA|TRBV7-6
CASSSQKGSNQPQHF
TGTGCCAGCAGCTCCCAGAAGGGGAGCAATCAGCCCCAGCATTTT
>TRBJ2-3|once|TRBD1|TRBV19
CASSKSGTGSTDTQYF
TGTGCCAGTAGTAAATCCGGGACAGGGAGCACAGATACGCAGTATTTT